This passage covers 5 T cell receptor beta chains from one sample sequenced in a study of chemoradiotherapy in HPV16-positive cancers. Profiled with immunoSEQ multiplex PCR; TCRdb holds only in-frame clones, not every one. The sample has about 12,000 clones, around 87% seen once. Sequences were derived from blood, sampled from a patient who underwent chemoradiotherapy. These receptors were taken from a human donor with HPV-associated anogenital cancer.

CDR3 sequence (DNA): TGTGCCAGCAGCCGGGGACATCCATTGAACACTGAAGCTTTCTTT. Protein: CASSRGHPLNTEAFF. This chain links TRBV21-1 with TRBJ1-1; the table calls TRBD1, which could not be checked here. TRBV21-1 is termed a pseudogene. This CDR3 has 15 amino acids.

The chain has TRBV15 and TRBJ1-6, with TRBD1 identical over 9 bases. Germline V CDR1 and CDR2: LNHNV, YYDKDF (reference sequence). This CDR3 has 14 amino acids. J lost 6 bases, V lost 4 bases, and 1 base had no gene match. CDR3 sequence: CATSMTGGNSPLHF. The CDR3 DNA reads TGTGCCACCAGCATGACAGGGGGTAATTCACCCCTCCACTTT.

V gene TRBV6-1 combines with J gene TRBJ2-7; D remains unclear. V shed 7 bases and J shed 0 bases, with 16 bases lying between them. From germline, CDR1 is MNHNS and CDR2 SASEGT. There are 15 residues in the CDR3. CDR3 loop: CASNREAGSSYEQYV. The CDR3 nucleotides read TGTGCCAGCAACCGAGAGGCAGGAAGCTCCTACGAGCAGTACGTC.

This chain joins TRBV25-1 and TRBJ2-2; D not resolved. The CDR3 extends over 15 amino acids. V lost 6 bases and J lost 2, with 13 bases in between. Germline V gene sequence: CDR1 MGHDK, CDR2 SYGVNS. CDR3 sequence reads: CASSPTVGNTGELFF. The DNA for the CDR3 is TGTGCCAGCAGCCCCACGGTAGGAAACACCGGGGAGCTGTTTTTT.

CDR3 sequence (DNA): TGTGCCAGCTCACCACGGTCGGAGGTGGGAAACACCATATATTTT. Encoded protein: CASSPRSEVGNTIYF. This chain connects TRBV18 to TRBJ1-3, with no clear D. Trimming removed 1 base at V and 4 bases at J, with 11 bases between. The CDR3 covers 15 residues. Germline CDR1 and CDR2: KGHSH and LQKENI.